These 9 T cell receptor beta chains were sequenced from one sample in a study of blood T cell repertoires in COVID-19. Clones were read by immunoSEQ multiplex PCR, and TCRdb kept only the in-frame ones, dropping some. Here the sample spans under 200,000 clones, approximately 86% being singletons. Sequenced input: peripheral blood. The receptor source for this set is a woman at least 80 years old with COVID-19, enrolled during active disease.

The rearrangement uses TRBV10-3 and TRBJ2-2, with 7 bases that match TRBD1. Germline lookup yields CDR1 ENHRY and CDR2 SYGVKD. CDR3 length: 14 amino acids. The J segment lost 1 base and the V segment lost 10 bases, leaving 6 bases of the junction unmatched. CDR3 residues: CASTGTENTGELFF. In DNA form, the CDR3 reads TGTGCCAGCACCGGGACAGAGAACACCGGGGAGCTGTTTTTT.

The chain employs TRBV7-2 and TRBJ2-1, with 7 bases identical to TRBD2. V dropped 2 bases and J dropped 10; count of bases not matched to a gene: 5. This CDR3 has 13 amino acids. Germline V lookup: CDR1 SGHTA, CDR2 FQGNSA. In DNA form, the CDR3 reads TGTGCCAGCAGCTTATTGGCGGGAGCCGAGCAGTTCTTC. Protein sequence: CASSLLAGAEQFF.

This chain links TRBV7-2 with TRBJ1-5; D possibly corresponds to TRBD1 (5 bases). The CDR3 is made up of 14 amino acids. Trimming shortened V by 4 bases and J by 3 bases, and 10 bases separated the two germline ends. CDR1 and CDR2 from the germline V gene are SGHTA and FQGNSA. CDR3 in amino acids: CASSSRQNNQPQHF. For the CDR3, the DNA is TGTGCCAGCAGCTCACGACAGAACAATCAGCCCCAGCATTTT.

The chain has TRBV6-5 and TRBJ2-2, with D possibly TRBD2 on 6 matching bases. The CDR3 is 13 residues long. V was trimmed by 6 bases and J by 6 bases, leaving 11 bases between them. Germline loops: CDR1 MNHEY, CDR2 SVGAGI. The chain's CDR3 is CASSPGDSGELFF. CDR3 sequence (DNA): TGTGCCAGCAGCCCCGGGGACTCCGGGGAGCTGTTTTTT.

This clone was seen only a few times. The V call is TRBV14, the J call TRBJ1-2; 8 nucleotides agree with TRBD1. Per germline, CDR1 SGHDN and CDR2 FVKESK. After removal of 4 bases from V and 5 bases from J, the junction contained 6 bases not matched to a gene. The CDR3 runs 14 residues. The CDR3 DNA sequence: TGTGCCAGCAGCCGGGCAGGGGGCAGATATGGCTACACCTTC. Translating it yields CASSRAGGRYGYTF.

The rearrangement links TRBV2 to TRBJ2-5; tentative D call: TRBD2 (6 bases). In germline, CDR1 is SNHLY, CDR2 FYNNEI. V gave up 3 bases and J gave up 5 bases, with 22 bases separating them. The CDR3 covers 17 residues. The DNA for the CDR3 is TGTGCCAGCAGTGAGTGGGACTCCCTATTCTCCCCCGAGACCCAGTACTTC. Translation: CASSEWDSLFSPETQYF.

This clone was seen just once. The gene calls are TRBV6-5 and TRBJ2-1; the match to TRBD1 covers 9 bases. CDR3 length: 16 residues. Germline values: CDR1 MNHEY, CDR2 SVGAGI. With 4 bases clipped from V and 1 base from J, the junction kept 5 bases outside the gene matches. This chain's CDR3 is CASSFPTGGSYNEQFF. DNA of the CDR3: TGTGCCAGCAGTTTTCCGACAGGGGGATCCTACAATGAGCAGTTCTTC.

The chain recombines TRBV7-3 with TRBJ2-7; 8 bases line up with TRBD2. V lost 5 bases to trimming and J lost 5 bases; unmatched junction nucleotides: 8. Germline loops: CDR1 SGHTA, CDR2 FQGTGA. The CDR3 is 14 amino acids. In nucleotides, the CDR3 is TGTGCCAGCAGCGATCCTAGCGGGCGGCACGAGCAGTACTTC. Translating gives CASSDPSGRHEQYF.

This chain uses TRBV7-8 with TRBJ1-1; D unclear. V was clipped by 5 bases and J by 4 bases, with 11 bases between them. CDR1 SGHVS and CDR2 FQNEAQ come from the germline V gene. The CDR3 covers 13 residues. The CDR3 sequence: CASSAGVSTEAFF. The CDR3 DNA reads as TGTGCCAGCAGCGCCGGTGTGTCCACTGAAGCTTTCTTT.